This record covers a single TCR beta chain. The antigen is undetermined. The data originate from a study of early T cells in non-severe SARS-CoV-2 infection. Overall study: Chains were unpaired, as sequencing was done on bulk RNA from unsorted whole blood.

Each CDR3 protein is one row after TCRdb ran MiXCR on the 5' RACE reads. The data show 65,000 to 95,000 distinct CDR3 sequences, about 14% seen once. The trim removed 2 bases at V and 4 bases at J, leaving 9 bases unmatched. The V gene's germline CDR1 is LNHDA and CDR2 SQIVND (reference sequence). This CDR3 is 17 amino acids long. Whole-study results and caveats: Anti-spike CD8 responses were favored by VDJdb matching, which missed private and CD4 specificities.

This receptor was identified in an adult who was a healthcare worker with PCR-confirmed SARS-CoV-2 infection or an uninfected control (not recorded which). The chain joins TRBV19 to TRBJ2-1; 9 bases fit TRBD1. The material sequenced was whole blood. In DNA, the CDR3 is TGTGCCAGTAGTATACTACAGGGGGCAGGGGCTTACAATGAGCAGTTCTTC. Translating it yields CASSILQGAGAYNEQFF.